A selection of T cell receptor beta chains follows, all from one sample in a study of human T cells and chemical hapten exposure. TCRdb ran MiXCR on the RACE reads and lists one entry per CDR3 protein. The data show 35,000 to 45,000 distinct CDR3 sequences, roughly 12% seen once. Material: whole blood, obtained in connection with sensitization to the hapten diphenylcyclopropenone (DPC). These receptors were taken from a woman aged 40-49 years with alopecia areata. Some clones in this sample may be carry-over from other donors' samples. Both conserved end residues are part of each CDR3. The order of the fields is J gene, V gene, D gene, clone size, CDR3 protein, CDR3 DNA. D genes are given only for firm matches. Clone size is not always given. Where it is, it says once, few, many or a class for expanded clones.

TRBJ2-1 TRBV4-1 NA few CASSQDGIPAEGQFF TGCGCCAGCAGCCAAGATGGCATTCCCGCAGAGGGGCAGTTCTTC
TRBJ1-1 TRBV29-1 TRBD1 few CSVGQGWAEAFF TGCAGCGTAGGACAGGGTTGGGCTGAAGCTTTCTTT
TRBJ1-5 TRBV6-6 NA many CASSTQADSNQPQHF TGTGCCAGCAGCACACAGGCCGATAGCAATCAGCCCCAGCATTTT
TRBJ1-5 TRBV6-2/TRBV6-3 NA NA CASSTEGDQPQHF TGTGCCAGCAGCACAGAGGGGGATCAGCCCCAGCATTTT
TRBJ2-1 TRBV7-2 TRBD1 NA CASSLIQGVGNEQFF TGTGCCAGCAGCCTGATCCAGGGGGTCGGCAATGAGCAGTTCTTC
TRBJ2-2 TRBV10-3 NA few CAISEYHTGELFF TGTGCCATCAGTGAATATCACACCGGGGAGCTGTTTTTT
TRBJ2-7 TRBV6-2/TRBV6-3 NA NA CASSAVTSYEQYF TGTGCCAGTTCGGCAGTAACCTCCTACGAGCAGTACTTC
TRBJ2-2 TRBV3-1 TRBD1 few CASSPPGQVNTGELFF TGTGCCAGCAGCCCACCGGGACAGGTGAACACCGGGGAGCTGTTTTTT
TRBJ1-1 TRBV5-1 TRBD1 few CASSLRTGTGMNTEAFF TGCGCCAGCAGCTTAAGGACAGGGACGGGCATGAACACTGAAGCTTTCTTT
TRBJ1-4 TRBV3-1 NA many CASSQEGGNEKLFF TGTGCCAGCAGCCAAGAAGGGGGAAATGAAAAACTGTTTTTT
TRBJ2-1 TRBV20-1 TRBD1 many CSARDLQDRGNEQFF TGCAGTGCTAGAGATTTGCAGGACAGGGGTAATGAGCAGTTCTTC
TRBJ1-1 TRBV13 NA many CASSLNPTRGTEAFF TGTGCCAGCAGCCTCAACCCCACCCGGGGCACTGAAGCTTTCTTT
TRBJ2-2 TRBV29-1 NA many CSVDGGKVTGELFF TGCAGCGTTGATGGAGGAAAGGTTACCGGGGAGCTGTTTTTT
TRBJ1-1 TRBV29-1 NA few CSGRMSGTEAFF TGCAGCGGGAGGATGTCAGGCACTGAAGCTTTCTTT
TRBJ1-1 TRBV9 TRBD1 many CASSVGGTGVNTEAFF TGTGCCAGCAGCGTAGGGGGGACAGGGGTGAACACTGAAGCTTTCTTT
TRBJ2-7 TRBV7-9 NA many CASSFGDGVSSYEQYF TGTGCCAGCAGCTTTGGGGATGGGGTTTCATCCTACGAGCAGTACTTC
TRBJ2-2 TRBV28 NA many CASSLTGGGATGELFF TGTGCCAGCAGTTTAACTGGTGGGGGGGCGACCGGGGAGCTGTTTTTT
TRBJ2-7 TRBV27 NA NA CASSFGRAEQYF TGTGCCAGCAGTTTCGGCCGCGCCGAGCAGTACTTC
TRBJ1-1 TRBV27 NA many CARQDNTEAFF TGTGCCAGGCAGGATAACACTGAAGCTTTCTTT
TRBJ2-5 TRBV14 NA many CASSNTGSWETQYF TGTGCCAGCAGCAACACAGGAAGTTGGGAGACCCAGTACTTC
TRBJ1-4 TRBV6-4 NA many CASSTDSTNEKLFF TGTGCCAGCAGTACGGACTCAACTAATGAAAAACTGTTTTTT
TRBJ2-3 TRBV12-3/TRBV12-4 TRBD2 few CASSLIAGPTSDTQYF TGTGCCAGCAGTCTAATAGCGGGGCCAACGTCGGATACGCAGTATTTT
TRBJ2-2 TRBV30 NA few CAWSFTGELFF TGTGCCTGGAGTTTTACCGGGGAGCTGTTTTTT
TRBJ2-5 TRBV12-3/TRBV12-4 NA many CASSTRTGTQYF TGTGCCAGCAGCACTCGAACCGGGACCCAGTACTTC
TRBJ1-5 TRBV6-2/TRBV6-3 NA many CASSPGGGSNQPQHF TGTGCCAGCTCCCCGGGAGGGGGAAGCAATCAGCCCCAGCATTTT
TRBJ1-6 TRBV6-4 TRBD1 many CASSPGTEDSPLHF TGTGCCAGCAGTCCAGGGACAGAGGATTCACCCCTCCACTTT
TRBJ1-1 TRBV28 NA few CASGRRWVAFF TGTGCCAGCGGGAGGCGGTGGGTAGCTTTCTTT
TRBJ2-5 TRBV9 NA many CASSPALSSQETQYF TGTGCCAGCAGCCCTGCACTTTCCTCTCAAGAGACCCAGTACTTC
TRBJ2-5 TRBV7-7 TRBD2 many CASSLGRTVGGETQYF TGTGCCAGCAGCTTAGGTCGGACGGTCGGGGGGGAGACCCAGTACTTC
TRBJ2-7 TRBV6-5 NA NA CASRGDTTYEQYF TGTGCCAGCAGAGGGGACACAACCTACGAGCAGTACTTC
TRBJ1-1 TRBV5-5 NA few CASSLGAGQLNTEAFF TGTGCCAGCAGCTTAGGGGCAGGCCAGCTGAACACTGAAGCTTTCTTT
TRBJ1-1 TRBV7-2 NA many CASSQRAGRTEAFF TGTGCCAGCAGCCAGAGGGCGGGGAGAACTGAAGCTTTCTTT
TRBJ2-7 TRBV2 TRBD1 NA CASSRQGLPSYEQYF TGTGCCAGCAGCCGACAGGGGCTCCCCTCCTACGAGCAGTACTTC
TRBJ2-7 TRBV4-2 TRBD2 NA CASSQEPLLAGVSYEQYF TGTGCCAGCAGCCAAGAGCCCCTACTAGCGGGGGTCTCCTACGAGCAGTACTTC
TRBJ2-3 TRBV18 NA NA CASSPRPVDTQYF TGTGCCAGCTCACCACGGCCTGTTGATACGCAGTATTTT
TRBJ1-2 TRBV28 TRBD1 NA CASRPNVGTARGYTF TGTGCCAGCAGACCCAATGTCGGGACAGCCAGAGGCTACACCTTC
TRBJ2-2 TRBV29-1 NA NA CSVKDPSTGELFF TGCAGCGTTAAGGACCCCTCGACCGGGGAGCTGTTTTTT